Presented here are 27 T cell receptor beta chains from one specimen sequenced in a study of low-dose radiotherapy and immunotherapy resistance in tumors. TRAV- and TRBV-specific primers were used for first-strand cDNA, which covered alpha and beta chains. With a constant-region primer and a V-primer adapter, TCRs were subjected to 20 to 25 PCR cycles of amplification. TCRdb re-analysed the reads in MiXCR, keeping a single row per CDR3 protein. The sample lists tens of thousands of distinct CDR3 sequences, 9.4% occurring once. This sample's time point: before trial treatment. Sequencing was performed on PBMCs, taken before treatment. Receptors originate from a male donor with prostate cancer.

This clonotype was recorded at least ten times. CDR3 loop: CASSRDSDRDWYEQYF. The CDR3 DNA sequence: TGTGCCAGCAGCCGGGACTCGGACAGGGATTGGTACGAGCAGTACTTC. The chain combines TRBV6-2 or TRBV6-3 with TRBJ2-7; 8 bases are shared with TRBD1. This CDR3 comprises 16 residues. V dropped 6 bases and J dropped 4; count of bases not matched to a gene: 14. Germline CDR1 is MNHEY and CDR2 is SVGEGT.

This clonotype was counted at least ten times. The chain joins TRBV7-2 to TRBJ2-1, with 10 bases identical to TRBD2. Germline V gene sequence: CDR1 SGHTA, CDR2 FQGNSA. This CDR3 has 18 amino acids. V shed 5 bases, J shed 0 bases, and the junction held 10 bases outside the gene matches. The CDR3 spells CASSTYLLAGSSYNEQFF. The DNA for the CDR3 is TGTGCCAGCAGCACCTACCTACTAGCGGGGAGCTCCTACAATGAGCAGTTCTTC.

Turning to this clonotype: The junction departs from the called germline gene at one end, perhaps through a read error. The chain has TRBV29-1 and TRBJ1-1; maybe TRBD1 (5 bases). This CDR3 has 14 residues. Germline CDR1 is SQVTM and CDR2 is ANQGSEA. The CDR3 is CSVKDQEGSTEAFF. The CDR3 nucleotides read TGCAGCGTTAAAGATCAAGAGGGGTCTACTGAAGCTTTCTTT.

This clonotype was seen at least ten times. The CDR3 region has the DNA TGTGCCAGCAGTGAAGGGGGTCAGCCCCAGCATTTT. It specifies CASSEGGQPQHF. V gene TRBV6-5 combines with J gene TRBJ1-5, with D possibly being TRBD1 (6 bases). V lost 5 bases and J 6 bases, leaving 8 bases between the germline ends. The CDR3 loop spans 12 amino acids. The V gene's germline CDR1 is MNHEY and CDR2 SVGAGI.

This clonotype was seen only a few times. The rearrangement links TRBV18 to TRBJ2-7; D is undetermined. The CDR3 runs to 15 residues. V dropped 2 bases and J dropped 3 bases, with 14 bases sitting between them. Per the germline V gene, CDR1 is KGHSH and CDR2 is LQKENI. CDR3 region: CASSPSIGPSYEQYF. DNA of the CDR3: TGTGCCAGCTCACCAAGCATAGGGCCCAGCTACGAGCAGTACTTC.

This clonotype was counted at least ten times. The chain links TRBV7-2 to TRBJ1-1; D gene unclear. Germline CDR1 is SGHTA and CDR2 is FQGNSA. The length of the CDR3 is 14 residues. The V gene lost 2 bases and the J gene lost 1 base, with 8 bases spanning the gap. The CDR3 is CASSLTAGNTEAFF. In DNA form, the CDR3 reads TGTGCCAGCAGCTTAACGGCCGGGAACACTGAAGCTTTCTTT.

This rearrangement joins TRBV20-1 to TRBJ1-3; no definite D call. The CDR3 is 17 residues long. V lost 0 bases to trimming and J lost 0 bases, with 15 bases between them. CDR1 and CDR2 from the germline V gene are DFQATT and SNEGSKA (reference sequence). The CDR3 DNA follows: TGCAGTGCTAGAGATGGACTGTTCCTTGCCTCTGGAAACACCATATATTTT. This encodes CSARDGLFLASGNTIYF.

This clonotype was recorded many times. The chain joins TRBV2 to TRBJ1-2, with a possible D match to TRBD1 (5 bases). The V gene lost 1 base and the J gene lost 1 base, with 7 bases spanning the gap. Looked up from germline, CDR1 is SNHLY and CDR2 is FYNNEI. There are 14 residues in the CDR3. The CDR3 loop is CASSEGTFNYGYTF. The CDR3 DNA reads TGTGCCAGCAGTGAAGGGACATTTAACTATGGCTACACCTTC.

This clonotype was picked up many times. This rearrangement joins TRBV5-1 to TRBJ2-2; D possibly matches TRBD1 or TRBD2 (5 bases each). This CDR3 has 16 amino acids. V was cut by 6 bases and J by 1 base, with 16 bases left in between. Germline lookup yields CDR1 SGHRS and CDR2 YFSETQ. Here the CDR3 DNA reads TGCGCCAGCATCAGGGACCGACTGGAGAACACCGGGGAGCTGTTTTTT. Its translation: CASIRDRLENTGELFF. The variable domain in full, completed from reference TRBV5-1 and TRBJ2-2, reads KAGVTQTPRYLIKTRGQQVTLSCSPISGHRSVSWYQQTPGQGLQFLFEYFSETQRNKGNFPGRFSGRQFSNSRSEMNVSTLELGDSALYLCASIRDRLENTGELFFGEGSRLTVL.

This clonotype was detected many times. V usage is TRBV5-1 and J usage is TRBJ2-7; TRBD1 is a possible D gene (5 bases). The V gene lost 2 bases and the J gene lost 1 base, with 10 bases spanning the gap. Germline loops: CDR1 SGHRS, CDR2 YFSETQ. The CDR3 is made up of 14 amino acids. In nucleotides, the CDR3 is TGCGCCAGCAGCTTCCTGGGGCGGTCCTACGAGCAGTACTTC. Its translation is CASSFLGRSYEQYF.

This clonotype was found many times. The J gene is TRBJ1-1, the V gene TRBV7-2; tentatively, D is TRBD1 (5 bases). V lost 5 bases and J 3 bases, leaving 13 bases between the germline ends. Germline V CDR1 and CDR2: SGHTA, FQGNSA. This CDR3 has 14 amino acids. This CDR3 is CASSPNRRDTEAFF. The CDR3 nucleotides read TGTGCCAGCAGCCCCAACAGGCGCGACACTGAAGCTTTCTTT. Using reference TRBV7-2 and TRBJ1-1 for the parts outside the CDR3, the full variable domain is GAGVSQSPSNKVTEKGKDVELRCDPISGHTALYWYRQSLGQGLEFLIYFQGNSAPDKSGLPSDRFSAERTGGSVSTLTIQRTQQEDSAVYLCASSPNRRDTEAFFGQGTRLTVV.

This clonotype occurred many times. The chain uses TRBV9 and TRBJ2-7, with 8 bases that match TRBD1. The CDR3 covers 14 residues. The germline V gene encodes CDR1 SGDLS and CDR2 YYNGEE. V lost 7 bases, J lost 4 bases, and 10 bases stayed unmatched. CDR3 sequence reads: CASGPRQGQYEQYF. The CDR3 DNA reads as TGTGCCAGCGGCCCAAGACAGGGGCAGTACGAGCAGTACTTC.

This clonotype was detected many times. The chain uses TRBV28 and TRBJ1-5; D is undetermined. CDR1 and CDR2 from the germline V gene are MDHEN and SYDVKM. The CDR3 covers 14 residues. V gave up 2 bases and J gave up 0 bases, with 5 bases separating them. The CDR3 loop is CASSLIYSNQPQHF. CDR3 bases: TGTGCCAGCAGTTTAATATATAGCAATCAGCCCCAGCATTTT.

This clonotype came up many times. The genes are TRBV20-1 and TRBJ2-1, with TRBD2 matching over 11 bases. Germline CDR1 and CDR2: DFQATT and SNEGSKA (reference sequence). Unmatched junction bases numbered 5, after V lost 4 bases and J lost 0 bases. The CDR3 loop spans 16 amino acids. The CDR3 coding sequence is TGCAGTGCTAATAGCGGGAGGGGCCTCTCCTACAATGAGCAGTTCTTC. It is translated as CSANSGRGLSYNEQFF.

Comment on this clonotype: No DNA is shown, since the ends of the CDR3 on it are uncertain; the CDR3 is the one TCRdb lists. J is TRBJ2-2 and V is TRBV7-2; no DNA check was done on the table's D call, TRBD1. Looked up from germline, CDR1 is SGHTA and CDR2 is FQGNSA. The CDR3 has 14 residues if both end residues are counted. The CDR3: CASSAQGGGELFFF.

This clonotype was found many times. The chain combines TRBV28 with TRBJ2-4; 7 bases are shared with TRBD1. The CDR3 loop spans 14 amino acids. Germline trimming cut 7 bases from V and 1 base from J; bases unmatched to any gene: 4. Germline V CDR1 and CDR2: MDHEN, SYDVKM. The CDR3 DNA reads as TGTGCCAGCAACAGGGGATTGGCCAAAAACATTCAGTACTTC. Amino acid sequence: CASNRGLAKNIQYF.

This chain connects TRBV20-1 to TRBJ2-1, with 12 bases lining up with TRBD2. The CDR3 runs to 16 residues. V lost 6 bases and J lost 6; bases outside the gene matches: 12. Germline CDR1 DFQATT, CDR2 SNEGSKA (reference sequence). DNA of the CDR3: TGCAGTGCAACTACTGGGAGGACTAGCGGGATCAATGAGCAGTTCTTC. Translated: CSATTGRTSGINEQFF.

This clonotype occurred many times. J is TRBJ2-3 and V is TRBV7-2; D is ambiguous. V lost 7 bases, J lost 2 bases, and 16 bases lay in between. The length of the CDR3 is 15 residues. From germline, CDR1 is SGHTA and CDR2 FQGNSA. CDR3 loop: CASIDFFSFTDTQYF. CDR3 nucleotide sequence: TGTGCCAGCATCGACTTTTTCAGTTTCACAGATACGCAGTATTTT. The entire variable domain, with the rest obtained from reference TRBV7-2 and TRBJ2-3, is as follows: GAGVSQSPSNKVTEKGKDVELRCDPISGHTALYWYRQSLGQGLEFLIYFQGNSAPDKSGLPSDRFSAERTGGSVSTLTIQRTQQEDSAVYLCASIDFFSFTDTQYFGPGTRLTVL.

At least ten counts were recorded for this clonotype. The chain couples TRBV5-8 to TRBJ1-5; no definite D call. V lost 0 bases and J lost 0, with 4 bases in between. This CDR3 has 14 amino acids. The germline V gene encodes CDR1 SGHTS and CDR2 YDEGEE. In DNA, the CDR3 is TGTGCCAGCAGCTTGGACAGTAGCAATCAGCCCCAGCATTTT. Its protein is CASSLDSSNQPQHF.

Ten or more counts support this clonotype. The chain couples TRBV11-3 to TRBJ2-3; no clear D. This CDR3 is built from 12 residues. Trimming removed 5 bases from V and 3 bases from J, with 6 bases in between. Looked up from germline, CDR1 is SGHNT and CDR2 is YENEEA. The CDR3 reads CASSHMTDTQYF. The CDR3 nucleotides are TGTGCCAGCAGCCATATGACAGATACGCAGTATTTT.

This clonotype was picked up many times. The V gene is TRBV25-1, the J gene TRBJ2-1, with D maybe TRBD1 (6 bases). Germline V lookup: CDR1 MGHDK, CDR2 SYGVNS. The CDR3 consists of 16 residues. V shed 8 bases and J shed 2 bases, with 19 bases lying between them. CDR3 residues: CASSADRVITYNEQFF. The CDR3 region has the DNA TGTGCCAGCTCGGCGGACAGAGTGATTACCTACAATGAGCAGTTCTTC. The full variable domain, its missing parts supplied by reference TRBV25-1 and TRBJ2-1, is EADIYQTPRYLVIGTGKKITLECSQTMGHDKMYWYQQDPGMELHLIHYSYGVNSTEKGDLSSESTVSRIRTEHFPLTLESARPSHTSQYLCASSADRVITYNEQFFGPGTRLTVL.

This clonotype was seen repeatedly, ten times or more. The chain combines TRBV20-1 with TRBJ2-1, with 11 bases aligning to TRBD2. The CDR3 is 14 residues long. V dropped 6 bases and J dropped 7; count of bases not matched to a gene: 8. From germline, CDR1 is DFQATT and CDR2 SNEGSKA (reference sequence). CDR3 sequence reads: CSAPPSGRSNEQFF. The CDR3 DNA reads as TGCAGTGCCCCCCCTAGCGGGAGGTCGAATGAGCAGTTCTTC.

This clonotype was picked up many times. The chain has TRBV29-1 and TRBJ2-1; no firm D call. Per germline, CDR1 SQVTM and CDR2 ANQGSEA. The CDR3 covers 11 residues. V shed 2 bases and J shed 5 bases, with 4 bases lying between them. In nucleotides, the CDR3 is TGCAGCGTTGAACGGAACAATGAGCAGTTCTTC. Protein: CSVERNNEQFF.

This clonotype was seen ten or more times. The CDR3, as DNA: TGTGCCAGTAGTCTACCGACAGGGAAGGAGTACACTGAAGCTTTCTTT. It encodes CASSLPTGKEYTEAFF. The chain joins TRBV19 to TRBJ1-1, with 7 bases lining up with TRBD1. V trimming: 5 bases; J trimming: 3 bases; junction bases outside the gene matches: 12. The germline V gene has CDR1 LNHDA and CDR2 SQIVND (reference sequence). CDR3 size: 16 residues.

This clonotype was detected ten times or more. The chain combines TRBV21-1 with TRBJ2-7; TRBD1, as called in the table, went unchecked against the DNA. TRBV21-1 is a known pseudogene. This CDR3 has 16 residues. Here the CDR3 DNA reads TGTGCCAGCACCAAACGGGGGTCCTACACCCGCTACGAGCAGTACTTC. Protein sequence: CASTKRGSYTRYEQYF.

This clonotype showed up just a few times. The genes are TRBV20-1 and TRBJ2-7; 12 bases are shared with TRBD2. J gave up 2 bases and V 1 base, and 3 bases lay outside the gene matches. Germline-derived CDR1 and CDR2 are DFQATT and SNEGSKA (reference sequence). This CDR3 comprises 15 residues. The CDR3, as DNA: TGCAGTGCTAGAGGAACTAGCGGGAGGACCTACGAGCAGTACTTC. Protein sequence: CSARGTSGRTYEQYF.

This clonotype was detected many times. The V and J genes are TRBV12-3 or TRBV12-4 and TRBJ2-5; D is ambiguous. V was clipped by 2 bases and J by 10 bases, with 8 bases between them. The CDR3 is 11 amino acids. CDR3 sequence (DNA): TGTGCCAGCAGTTTATTCGGGTTCCAGTACTTC. Protein sequence: CASSLFGFQYF.